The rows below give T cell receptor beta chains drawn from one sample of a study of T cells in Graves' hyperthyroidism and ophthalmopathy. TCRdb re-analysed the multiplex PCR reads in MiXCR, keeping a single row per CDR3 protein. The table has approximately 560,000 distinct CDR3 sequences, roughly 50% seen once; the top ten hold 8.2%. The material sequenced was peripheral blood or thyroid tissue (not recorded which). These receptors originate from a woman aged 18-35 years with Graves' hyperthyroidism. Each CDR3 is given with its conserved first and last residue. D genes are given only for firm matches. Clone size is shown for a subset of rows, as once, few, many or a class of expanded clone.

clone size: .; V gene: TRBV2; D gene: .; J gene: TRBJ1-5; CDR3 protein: CASSTHTYRVEGNQPQHF; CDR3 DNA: TGTGCCAGCAGCACGCACACTTACAGGGTGGAAGGTAATCAGCCCCAGCATTTT
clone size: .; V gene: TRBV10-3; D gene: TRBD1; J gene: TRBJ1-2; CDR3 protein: CAIGSGQGNGYGYTF; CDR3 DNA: TGTGCCATCGGCTCTGGACAGGGGAATGGCTATGGCTACACCTTC
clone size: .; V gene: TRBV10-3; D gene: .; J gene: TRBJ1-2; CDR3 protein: CAIRDVLISGYTF; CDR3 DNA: TGTGCCATCCGGGACGTACTGATCTCTGGCTACACCTTC
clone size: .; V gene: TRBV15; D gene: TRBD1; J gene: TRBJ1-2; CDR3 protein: CATSSTGQGYGYTF; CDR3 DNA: TGTGCCACCAGCAGCACTGGACAGGGCTATGGCTACACCTTC
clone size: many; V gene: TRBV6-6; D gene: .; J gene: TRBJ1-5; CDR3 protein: CASSPSSSQPQHF; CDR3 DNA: TGTGCCAGCAGCCCGTCAAGCAGTCAGCCCCAGCATTTT
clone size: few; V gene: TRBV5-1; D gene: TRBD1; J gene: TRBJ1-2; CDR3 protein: CASSGPPGQTNYGYTF; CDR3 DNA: TGTGCCAGTAGTGGCCCTCCGGGACAGACTAACTATGGCTACACCTTC
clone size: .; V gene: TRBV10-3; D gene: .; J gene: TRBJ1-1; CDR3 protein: CAISEAGEAFF; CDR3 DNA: TGTGCCATCAGTGAGGCAGGTGAAGCTTTCTTT
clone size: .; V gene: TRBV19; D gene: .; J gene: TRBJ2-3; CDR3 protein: CASKIREADTQYF; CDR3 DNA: TGTGCCAGTAAGATAAGGGAGGCAGATACGCAGTATTTT
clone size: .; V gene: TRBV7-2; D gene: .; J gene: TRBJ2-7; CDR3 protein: CASSLGERSEQYF; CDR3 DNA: TGTGCCAGCAGCTTGGGGGAACGGTCCGAGCAGTACTTC
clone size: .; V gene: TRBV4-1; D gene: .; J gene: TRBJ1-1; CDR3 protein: CASSQVDTTFF; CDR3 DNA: TGCGCCAGCAGCCAAGTAGATACGACTTTCTTT
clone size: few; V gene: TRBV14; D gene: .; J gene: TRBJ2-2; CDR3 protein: CASSQVRGTGELFF; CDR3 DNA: TGTGCCAGCAGCCAAGTCCGGGGGACCGGGGAGCTGTTTTTT
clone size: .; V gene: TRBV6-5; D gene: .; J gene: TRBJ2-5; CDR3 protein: CASSSALPGKTQYF; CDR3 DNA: TGTGCCAGCAGTTCCGCCCTACCTGGGAAGACCCAGTACTTC
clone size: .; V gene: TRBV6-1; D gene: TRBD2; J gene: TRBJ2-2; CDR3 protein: CASRAGLETGELFF; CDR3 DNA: TGTGCCAGCAGAGCGGGATTGGAAACCGGGGAGCTGTTTTTT
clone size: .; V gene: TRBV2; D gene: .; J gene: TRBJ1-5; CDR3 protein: CASSEGVNSNQPQHF; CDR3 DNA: TGTGCCAGCAGTGAAGGGGTTAATAGCAATCAGCCCCAGCATTTT
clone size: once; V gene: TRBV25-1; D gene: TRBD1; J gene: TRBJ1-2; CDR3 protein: CAQTGGWNYGYTF; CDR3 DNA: TGTGCCCAAACAGGGGGCTGGAACTATGGCTACACCTTC
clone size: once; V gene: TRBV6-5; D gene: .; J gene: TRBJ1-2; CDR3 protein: CASSWGGANYGYTF; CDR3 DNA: TGTGCCAGCAGTTGGGGGGGGGCTAACTATGGCTACACCTTC
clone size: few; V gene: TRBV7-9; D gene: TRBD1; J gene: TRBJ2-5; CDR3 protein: CASATGTQEETQYF; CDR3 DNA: TGTGCCAGCGCGACAGGGACACAGGAAGAGACCCAGTACTTC
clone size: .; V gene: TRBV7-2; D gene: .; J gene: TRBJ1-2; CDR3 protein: CASSFEGQLMGYGYTF; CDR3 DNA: TGTGCCAGCAGCTTCGAGGGGCAGCTGATGGGGTATGGCTACACCTTC
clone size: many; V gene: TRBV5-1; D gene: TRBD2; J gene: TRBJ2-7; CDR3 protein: CASSLGTSGGEQYF; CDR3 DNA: TGCGCCAGCAGCCTGGGGACTAGCGGTGGCGAGCAGTACTTC
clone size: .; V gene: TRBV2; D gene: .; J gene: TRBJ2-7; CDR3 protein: CASTSRAYEQYF; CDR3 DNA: TGTGCCAGCACATCGCGGGCCTACGAGCAGTACTTC
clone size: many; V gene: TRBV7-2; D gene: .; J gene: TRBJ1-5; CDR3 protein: CASSPTPSTDQPQHF; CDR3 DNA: TGTGCCAGCAGCCCCACCCCCTCGACAGATCAGCCCCAGCATTTT
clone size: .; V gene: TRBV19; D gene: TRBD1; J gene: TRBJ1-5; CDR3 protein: CASSYPHDRDNQPQHF; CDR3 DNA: TGTGCCAGTAGTTATCCCCACGACAGGGACAATCAGCCCCAGCATTTT
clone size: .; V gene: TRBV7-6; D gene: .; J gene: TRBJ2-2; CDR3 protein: CASSYSISGELFF; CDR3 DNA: TGTGCCAGCAGTTACTCGATATCCGGGGAGCTGTTTTTT
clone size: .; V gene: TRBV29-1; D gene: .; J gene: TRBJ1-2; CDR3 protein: CSLGYGYTF; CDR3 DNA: TGCAGCTTGGGTTATGGCTACACCTTC
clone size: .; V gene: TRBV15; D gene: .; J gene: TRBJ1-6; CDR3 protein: CATSRGGLDNSPLHF; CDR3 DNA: TGTGCCACCAGCAGAGGAGGGCTCGATAATTCACCCCTCCACTTT
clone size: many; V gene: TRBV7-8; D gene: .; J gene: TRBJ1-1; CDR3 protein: CASSLVLGGKAFF; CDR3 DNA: TGTGCCAGCAGCTTAGTACTCGGGGGTAAAGCTTTCTTT
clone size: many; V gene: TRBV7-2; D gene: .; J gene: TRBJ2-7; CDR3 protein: CASSLGAESYEQYF; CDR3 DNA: TGTGCCAGCAGCTTAGGGGCAGAGAGCTACGAGCAGTACTTC
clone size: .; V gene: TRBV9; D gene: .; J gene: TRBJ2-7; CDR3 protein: CASSQSGTHEQYF; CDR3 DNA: TGTGCCAGCAGCCAATCAGGGACCCACGAGCAGTACTTC
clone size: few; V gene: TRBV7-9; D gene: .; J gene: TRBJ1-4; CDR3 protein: CASRGSIPTNEKLFF; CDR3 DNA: TGTGCCAGCAGGGGATCCATACCAACTAATGAAAAACTGTTTTTT
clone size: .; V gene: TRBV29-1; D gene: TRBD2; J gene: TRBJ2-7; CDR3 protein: CSVEGGGRLWEQYF; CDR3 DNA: TGCAGCGTTGAAGGGGGCGGGAGACTCTGGGAGCAGTACTTC
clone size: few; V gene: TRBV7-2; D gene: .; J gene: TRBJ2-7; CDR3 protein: CASSLGRGVWNEQYF; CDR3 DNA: TGTGCCAGCAGCTTAGGCAGGGGAGTATGGAACGAGCAGTACTTC
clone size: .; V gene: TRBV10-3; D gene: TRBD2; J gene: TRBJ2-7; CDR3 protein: CATLRTSNYEQYF; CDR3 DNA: TGTGCCACCCTCAGGACTAGTAATTACGAGCAGTACTTC
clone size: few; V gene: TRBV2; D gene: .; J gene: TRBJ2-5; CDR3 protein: CASSERTSPQETQYF; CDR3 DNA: TGTGCCAGCAGTGAACGGACAAGCCCCCAAGAGACCCAGTACTTC
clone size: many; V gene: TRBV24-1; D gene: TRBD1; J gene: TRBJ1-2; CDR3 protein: CATSGQGPGYTF; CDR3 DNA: TGTGCCACCAGTGGACAGGGCCCTGGCTACACCTTC
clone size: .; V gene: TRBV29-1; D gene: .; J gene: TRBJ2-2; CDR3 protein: CSVILATGELFF; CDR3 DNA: TGCAGCGTGATACTAGCTACCGGGGAGCTGTTTTTT
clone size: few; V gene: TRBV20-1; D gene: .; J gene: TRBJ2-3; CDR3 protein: CSASVVGLNTDTQYF; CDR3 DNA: TGCAGTGCTAGTGTGGTGGGACTCAACACAGATACGCAGTATTTT
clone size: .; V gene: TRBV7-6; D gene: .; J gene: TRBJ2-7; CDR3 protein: CASSLATSGIGEQYF; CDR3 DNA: TGTGCCAGCAGCTTGGCCACTAGTGGGATAGGCGAGCAGTACTTC
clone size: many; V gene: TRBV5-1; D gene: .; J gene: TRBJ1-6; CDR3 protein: CASSRGGNSPLHF; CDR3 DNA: TGCGCCAGCAGCCGGGGGGGCAATTCACCCCTCCACTTT
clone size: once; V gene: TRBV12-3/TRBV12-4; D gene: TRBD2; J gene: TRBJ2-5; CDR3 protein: CASSPSGSGETQYF; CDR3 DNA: TGTGCCAGCAGCCCTAGCGGGAGCGGAGAGACCCAGTACTTC
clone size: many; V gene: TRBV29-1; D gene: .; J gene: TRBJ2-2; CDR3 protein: CSVRGTTNTGELFF; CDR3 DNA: TGCAGCGTACGCGGGACAACGAACACCGGGGAGCTGTTTTTT
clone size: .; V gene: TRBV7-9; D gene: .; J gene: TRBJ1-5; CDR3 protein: CASSFIGDADQPQHF; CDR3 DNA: TGTGCCAGCAGCTTCATCGGGGATGCGGATCAGCCCCAGCATTTT
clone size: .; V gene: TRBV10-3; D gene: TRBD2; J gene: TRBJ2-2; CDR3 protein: CASSPPGTSNAGELFF; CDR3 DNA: TGTGCCAGCAGTCCCCCCGGGACTAGTAACGCCGGGGAGCTGTTTTTT
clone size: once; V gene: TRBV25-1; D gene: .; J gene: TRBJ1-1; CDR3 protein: CASSTHGEDTEAFF; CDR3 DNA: TGTGCCAGCAGTACCCACGGAGAGGACACTGAAGCTTTCTTT
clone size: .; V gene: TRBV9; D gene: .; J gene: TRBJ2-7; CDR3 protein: CASSPYPPREQYF; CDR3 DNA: TGTGCCAGCAGCCCTTACCCCCCCAGAGAGCAGTACTTC
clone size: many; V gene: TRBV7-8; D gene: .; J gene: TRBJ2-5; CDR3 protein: CASSQASDQETQYF; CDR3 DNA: TGTGCCAGCAGCCAAGCTAGCGACCAAGAGACCCAGTACTTC
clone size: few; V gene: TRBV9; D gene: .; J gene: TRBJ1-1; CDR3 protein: CASSVGPLRGNTEAFF; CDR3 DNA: TGTGCCAGCAGCGTCGGTCCCTTGCGGGGGAACACTGAAGCTTTCTTT
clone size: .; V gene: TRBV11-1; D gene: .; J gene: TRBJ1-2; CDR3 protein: CASSLVPDLNYGYTF; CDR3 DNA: TGTGCCAGCAGCTTAGTTCCGGACTTAAACTATGGCTACACCTTC
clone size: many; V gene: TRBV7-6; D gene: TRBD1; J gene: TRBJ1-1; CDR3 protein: CASSLGTGGLTEAFF; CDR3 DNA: TGTGCCAGCAGCCTCGGGACAGGGGGCCTTACTGAAGCTTTCTTT
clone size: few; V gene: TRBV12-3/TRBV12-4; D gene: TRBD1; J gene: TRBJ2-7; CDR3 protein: CASKPRDRDYEQYF; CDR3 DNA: TGTGCCAGCAAGCCCCGGGACAGGGACTACGAGCAGTACTTC
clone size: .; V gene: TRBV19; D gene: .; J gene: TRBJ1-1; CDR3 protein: CASRPISGRGATEAFF; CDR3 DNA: TGTGCCAGTAGGCCAATCTCAGGGAGGGGGGCCACTGAAGCTTTCTTT
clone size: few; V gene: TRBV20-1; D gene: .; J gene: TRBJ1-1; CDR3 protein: CSASVGNTEAFF; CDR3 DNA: TGCAGTGCTAGCGTTGGAAACACTGAAGCTTTCTTT
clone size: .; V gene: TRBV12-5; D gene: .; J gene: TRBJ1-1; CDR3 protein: CASGLERPALGTEAFF; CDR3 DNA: TGTGCTAGTGGTTTGGAGCGTCCAGCCCTCGGCACTGAAGCTTTCTTT
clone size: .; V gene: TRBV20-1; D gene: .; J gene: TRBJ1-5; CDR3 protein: CSARNRVNQPQHF; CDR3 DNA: TGCAGTGCTAGAAACAGGGTTAATCAGCCCCAGCATTTT
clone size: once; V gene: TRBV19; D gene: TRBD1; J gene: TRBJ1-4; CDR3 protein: CASARDRANEKLFF; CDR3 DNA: TGTGCCAGCGCCCGGGACAGGGCTAATGAAAAACTGTTTTTT
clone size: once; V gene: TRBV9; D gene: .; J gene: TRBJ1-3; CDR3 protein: CASSVSRGAGNTIYF; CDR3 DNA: TGTGCCAGCAGCGTATCCAGGGGTGCTGGAAACACCATATATTTT
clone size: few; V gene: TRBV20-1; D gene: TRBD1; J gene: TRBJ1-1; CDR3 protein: CSARTPDRGGEEAFF; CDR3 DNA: TGCAGTGCTAGAACCCCGGACAGGGGTGGCGAGGAAGCTTTCTTT
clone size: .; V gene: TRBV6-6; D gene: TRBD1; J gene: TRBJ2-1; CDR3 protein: CASKTGGTNEQFF; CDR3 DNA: TGTGCCAGTAAGACAGGGGGAACTAATGAGCAGTTCTTC
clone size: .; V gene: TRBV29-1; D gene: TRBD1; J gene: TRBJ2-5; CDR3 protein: CSVTTGGGNQPQYF; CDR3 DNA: TGCAGCGTCACCACAGGGGGTGGCAATCAGCCCCAGTACTTC
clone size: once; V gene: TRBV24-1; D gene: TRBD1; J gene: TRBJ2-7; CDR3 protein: CATSESGTGDPYEQYF; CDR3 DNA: TGTGCCACCAGTGAATCCGGGACAGGGGACCCCTACGAGCAGTACTTC